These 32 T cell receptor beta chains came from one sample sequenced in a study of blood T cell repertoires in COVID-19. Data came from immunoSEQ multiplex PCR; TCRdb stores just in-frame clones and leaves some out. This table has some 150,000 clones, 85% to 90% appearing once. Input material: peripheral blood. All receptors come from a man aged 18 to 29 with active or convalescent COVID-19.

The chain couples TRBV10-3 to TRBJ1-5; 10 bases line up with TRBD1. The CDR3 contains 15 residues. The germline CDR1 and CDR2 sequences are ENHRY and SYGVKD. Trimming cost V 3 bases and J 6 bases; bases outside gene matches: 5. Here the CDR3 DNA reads TGTGCCATCAGTGATGAGGGACAGGGGCGTCAGCCCCAGCATTTT. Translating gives CAISDEGQGRQPQHF.

The CDR3 nucleotides are TGTGCTAGTGGTTTGGTACCTGGACTAGCGGGAGGCAAGCAGTACTTC. This sequence encodes CASGLVPGLAGGKQYF. This rearrangement joins TRBV12-5 to TRBJ2-7, with 14 bases identical to TRBD2. J gave up 8 bases and V 0 bases, and 6 bases lay outside the gene matches. This CDR3 spans 16 amino acids. Per germline, CDR1 LGHNT and CDR2 FRNRAP.

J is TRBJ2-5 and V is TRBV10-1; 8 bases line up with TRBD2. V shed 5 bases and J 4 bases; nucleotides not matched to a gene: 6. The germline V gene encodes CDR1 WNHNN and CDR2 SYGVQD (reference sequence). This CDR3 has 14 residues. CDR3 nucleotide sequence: TGCGCCAGCAGTATTAGCGGGGAGGCAGAGACCCAGTACTTC. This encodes CASSISGEAETQYF.

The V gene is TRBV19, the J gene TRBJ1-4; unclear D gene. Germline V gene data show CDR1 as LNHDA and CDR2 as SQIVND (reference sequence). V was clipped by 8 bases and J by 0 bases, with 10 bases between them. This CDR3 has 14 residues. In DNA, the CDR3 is TGTGCCAGTCGTCAGGATGCAACTAATGAAAAACTGTTTTTT. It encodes CASRQDATNEKLFF.

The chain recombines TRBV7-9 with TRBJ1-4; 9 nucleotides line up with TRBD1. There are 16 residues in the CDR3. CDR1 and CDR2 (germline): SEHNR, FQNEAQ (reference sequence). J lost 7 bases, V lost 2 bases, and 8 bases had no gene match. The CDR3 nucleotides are TGTGCCAGCAGCTTATCTTTGGGACAGGGTGGTGAAAAACTGTTTTTT. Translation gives CASSLSLGQGGEKLFF.

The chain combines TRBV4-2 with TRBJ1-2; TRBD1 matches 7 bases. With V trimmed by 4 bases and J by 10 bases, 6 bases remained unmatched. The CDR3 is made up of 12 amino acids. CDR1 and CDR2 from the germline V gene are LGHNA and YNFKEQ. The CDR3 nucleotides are TGTGCCAGCAGCCCGCGGGACAGCTACTACACCTTC. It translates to CASSPRDSYYTF.

In DNA, the CDR3 is TGTGCCAGCAGTTTCGGACTAGCGGCGAGGTATCCAAACTACGAGCAGTACGTC. As protein: CASSFGLAARYPNYEQYV. The chain couples TRBV28 to TRBJ2-7, with 10 bases identical to TRBD2. The CDR3 loop spans 18 amino acids. J lost 3 bases, V lost 3 bases, and 14 bases had no gene match. Germline V gene lookup returns CDR1 MDHEN and CDR2 SYDVKM.

CDR3 DNA sequence: TGTGCCAGCAGCTTAGAGGGGGGGATGAACACCGGGGAGCTGTTTTTT. This translates into CASSLEGGMNTGELFF. V gene TRBV11-3 combines with J gene TRBJ2-2, with TRBD2 identical over 7 bases. The J segment lost 1 base and the V segment lost 0 bases, leaving 2 bases of the junction unmatched. CDR1 SGHNT and CDR2 YENEEA come from the germline V gene. The CDR3 extends over 16 amino acids. Full variable domain (missing parts from reference TRBV11-3 and TRBJ2-2): EAGVVQSPRYKIIEKKQPVAFWCNPISGHNTLYWYLQNLGQGPELLIRYENEEAVDDSQLPKDRFSAERLKGVDSTLKIQPAELGDSAVYLCASSLEGGMNTGELFFGEGSRLTVL.

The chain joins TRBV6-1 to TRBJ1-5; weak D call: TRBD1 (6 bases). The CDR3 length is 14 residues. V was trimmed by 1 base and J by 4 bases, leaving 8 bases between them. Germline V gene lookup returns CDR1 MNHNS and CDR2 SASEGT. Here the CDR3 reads CASSEGQVNQPQHF. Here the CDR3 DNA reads TGTGCCAGCAGTGAAGGACAGGTAAATCAGCCCCAGCATTTT.

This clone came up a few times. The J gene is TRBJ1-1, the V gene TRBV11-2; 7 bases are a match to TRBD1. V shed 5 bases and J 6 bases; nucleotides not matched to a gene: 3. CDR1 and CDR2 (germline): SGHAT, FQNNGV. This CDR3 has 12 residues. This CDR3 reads CASSQGVAEAFF. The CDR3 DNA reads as TGTGCCAGCAGCCAGGGGGTCGCTGAAGCTTTCTTT.

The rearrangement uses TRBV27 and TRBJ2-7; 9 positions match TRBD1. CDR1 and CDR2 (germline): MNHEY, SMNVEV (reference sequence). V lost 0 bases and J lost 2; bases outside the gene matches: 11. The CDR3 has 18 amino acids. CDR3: CASSLSPLGQGVPYEQYF. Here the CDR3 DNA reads TGTGCCAGCAGTTTATCCCCGTTGGGACAGGGAGTCCCCTACGAGCAGTACTTC.

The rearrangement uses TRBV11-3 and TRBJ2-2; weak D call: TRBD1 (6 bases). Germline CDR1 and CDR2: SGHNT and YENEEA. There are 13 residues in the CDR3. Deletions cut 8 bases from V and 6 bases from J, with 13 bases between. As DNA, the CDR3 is TGTGCCAGCGGCAGGGGTAAAGCCGGGGAGCTGTTTTTT. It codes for CASGRGKAGELFF.

The CDR3 nucleotides are TGCAGCGGGGTTAGCGGGAGCGGGCAAACCTACAATGAGCAGTTCTTC. This translates into CSGVSGSGQTYNEQFF. The chain carries TRBV29-1 and TRBJ2-1; 9 bases fit TRBD2. Germline CDR1 reads SQVTM; CDR2 reads ANQGSEA. The CDR3 totals 16 residues. Losses at the gene ends were 7 bases for V and 2 bases for J; bases not matched to a gene: 12.

The CDR3 coding sequence is TGTGCCAGCAGCTCAGCGGGAGGGTTGGAGACCCAGTACTTC. Its protein is CASSSAGGLETQYF. The chain links TRBV3-1 (or the pseudogene TRBV3-2) to TRBJ2-5; 10 nucleotides match TRBD2. This CDR3 comprises 14 residues. Per germline, CDR1 LGHDT and CDR2 YNNKEL (reference sequence). The trim removed 5 bases at V and 5 bases at J, leaving 5 bases unmatched.

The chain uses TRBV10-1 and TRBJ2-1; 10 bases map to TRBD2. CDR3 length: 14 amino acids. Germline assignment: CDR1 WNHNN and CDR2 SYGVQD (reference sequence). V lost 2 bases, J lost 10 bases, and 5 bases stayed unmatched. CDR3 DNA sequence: TGCGCCAGCAGTGAGGCTAGCGGGGGTACGGAGCAGTTCTTC. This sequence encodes CASSEASGGTEQFF.

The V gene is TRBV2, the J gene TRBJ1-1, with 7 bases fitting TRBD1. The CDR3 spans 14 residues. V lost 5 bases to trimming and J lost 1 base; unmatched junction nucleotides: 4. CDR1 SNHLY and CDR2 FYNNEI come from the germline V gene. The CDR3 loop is CASSKTGTNTEAFF. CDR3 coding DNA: TGTGCCAGCAGTAAGACAGGGACGAACACTGAAGCTTTCTTT.

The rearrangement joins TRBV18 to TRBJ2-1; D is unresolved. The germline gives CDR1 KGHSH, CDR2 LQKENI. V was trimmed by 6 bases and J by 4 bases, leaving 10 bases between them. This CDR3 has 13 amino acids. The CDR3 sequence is CASSLGRYNEQFF. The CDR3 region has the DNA TGTGCCAGCTCGCTGGGCCGTTACAATGAGCAGTTCTTC.

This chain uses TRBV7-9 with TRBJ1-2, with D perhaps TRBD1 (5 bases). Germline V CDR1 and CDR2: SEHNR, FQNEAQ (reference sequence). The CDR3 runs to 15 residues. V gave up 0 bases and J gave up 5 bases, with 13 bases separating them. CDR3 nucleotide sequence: TGTGCCAGCAGCTTAGCGGGGAACAGGCGATATGGCTACACCTTC. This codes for CASSLAGNRRYGYTF.

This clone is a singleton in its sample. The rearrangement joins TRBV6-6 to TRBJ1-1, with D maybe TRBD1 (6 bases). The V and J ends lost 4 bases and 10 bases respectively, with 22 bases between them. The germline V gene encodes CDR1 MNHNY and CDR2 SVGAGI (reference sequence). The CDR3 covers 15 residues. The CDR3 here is CASSSRQDSQAVAFF. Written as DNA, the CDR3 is TGTGCCAGCAGTTCCCGACAGGACAGCCAGGCTGTAGCTTTCTTT.

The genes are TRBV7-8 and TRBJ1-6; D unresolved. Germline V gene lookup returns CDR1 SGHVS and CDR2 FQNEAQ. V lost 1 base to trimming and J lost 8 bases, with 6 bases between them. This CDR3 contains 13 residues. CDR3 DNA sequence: TGTGCCAGCAGCTTAGGTCGGGATTCACCCCTCCACTTT. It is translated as CASSLGRDSPLHF.

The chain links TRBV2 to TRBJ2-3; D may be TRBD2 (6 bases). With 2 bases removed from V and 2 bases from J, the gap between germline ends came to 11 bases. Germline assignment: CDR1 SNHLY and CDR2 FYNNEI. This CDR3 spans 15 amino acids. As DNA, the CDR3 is TGTGCCAGCAGTGAAAGGTGGAGGGACACAGATACGCAGTATTTT. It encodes CASSERWRDTDTQYF.

CDR3: CASSEAGGRDTQYF. CDR3 DNA sequence: TGTGCCAGCAGTGAAGCGGGGGGCAGAGATACGCAGTATTTT. The genes are TRBV3-1 (or the pseudogene TRBV3-2) and TRBJ2-3; 9 nucleotides agree with TRBD2. This CDR3 has 14 residues. After removal of 6 bases from V and 5 bases from J, the junction contained 6 bases not matched to a gene. The germline gives CDR1 LGHDT, CDR2 YNNKEL (reference sequence).

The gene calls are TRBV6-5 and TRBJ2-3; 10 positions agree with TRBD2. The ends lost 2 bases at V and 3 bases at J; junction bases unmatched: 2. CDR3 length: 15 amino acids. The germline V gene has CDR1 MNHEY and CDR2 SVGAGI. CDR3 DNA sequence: TGTGCCAGCAGTTACCGAGCGGGGGGGACAGATACGCAGTATTTT. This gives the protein CASSYRAGGTDTQYF.

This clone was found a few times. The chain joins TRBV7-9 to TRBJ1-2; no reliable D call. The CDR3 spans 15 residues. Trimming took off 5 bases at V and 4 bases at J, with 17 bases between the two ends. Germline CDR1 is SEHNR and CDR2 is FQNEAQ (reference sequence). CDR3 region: CASSPEYTYGYGYTF. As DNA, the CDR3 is TGTGCCAGCAGCCCGGAGTACACCTACGGCTATGGCTACACCTTC.

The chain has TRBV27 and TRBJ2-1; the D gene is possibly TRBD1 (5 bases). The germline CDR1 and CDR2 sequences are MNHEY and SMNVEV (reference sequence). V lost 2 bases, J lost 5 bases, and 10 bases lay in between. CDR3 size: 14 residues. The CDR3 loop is CASSLGIGDNEQFF. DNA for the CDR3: TGTGCCAGCAGTTTAGGGATAGGGGACAATGAGCAGTTCTTC.

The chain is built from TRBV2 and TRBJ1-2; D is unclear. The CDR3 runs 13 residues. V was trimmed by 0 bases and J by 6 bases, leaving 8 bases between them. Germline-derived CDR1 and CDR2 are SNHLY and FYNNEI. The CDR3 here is CASSEARPNGYTF. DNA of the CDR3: TGTGCCAGCAGTGAAGCGCGTCCAAATGGCTACACCTTC.

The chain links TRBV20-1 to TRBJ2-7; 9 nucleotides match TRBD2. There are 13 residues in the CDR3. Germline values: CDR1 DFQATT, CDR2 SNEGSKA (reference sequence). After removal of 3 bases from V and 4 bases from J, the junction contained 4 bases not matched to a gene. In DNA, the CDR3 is TGCAGTGCTAGTCCTAGCGGGATTTACGAGCAGTACTTC. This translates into CSASPSGIYEQYF.

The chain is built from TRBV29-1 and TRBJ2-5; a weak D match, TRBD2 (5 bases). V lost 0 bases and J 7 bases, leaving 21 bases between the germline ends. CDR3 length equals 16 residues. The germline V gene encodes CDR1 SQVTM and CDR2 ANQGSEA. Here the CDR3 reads CSVEEVARGGEGTQYF. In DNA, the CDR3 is TGCAGCGTTGAAGAGGTGGCCCGGGGTGGAGAGGGGACCCAGTACTTC.

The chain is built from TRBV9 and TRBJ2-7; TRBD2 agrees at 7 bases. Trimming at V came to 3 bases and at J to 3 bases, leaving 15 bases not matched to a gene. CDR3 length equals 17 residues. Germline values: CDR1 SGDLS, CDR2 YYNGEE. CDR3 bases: TGTGCCAGCAGCGCCGGACTAGTAGGCCAGACCAGCTACGAGCAGTACTTC. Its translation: CASSAGLVGQTSYEQYF.

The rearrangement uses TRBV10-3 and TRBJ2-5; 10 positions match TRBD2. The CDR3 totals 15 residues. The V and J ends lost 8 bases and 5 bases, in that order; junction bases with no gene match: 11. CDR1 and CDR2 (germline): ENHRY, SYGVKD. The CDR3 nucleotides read TGTGCCATCGCTAGCGGGAGAACTGAAGGGGAGACCCAGTACTTC. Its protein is CAIASGRTEGETQYF.

In nucleotides, the CDR3 is TGTGCCAGCAGCCGCGGACAGGGATCGGACACTGAAGCTTTCTTT. Residues: CASSRGQGSDTEAFF. V and J are TRBV11-3 and TRBJ1-1, with TRBD1 matching 8 bases. The germline V gene encodes CDR1 SGHNT and CDR2 YENEEA. The CDR3 contains 15 residues. Trimming removed 5 bases from V and 3 bases from J; junction bases left unmatched: 8.

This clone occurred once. As DNA, the CDR3 is TGTGCCAGCAGCAAAGGAGGGGACGGCGTGAATACGCAGTATTTT. It codes for CASSKGGDGVNTQYF. The rearrangement joins TRBV6-5 to TRBJ2-3; tentatively, D is TRBD2 (6 bases). The germline CDR1 and CDR2 sequences are MNHEY and SVGAGI. There are 15 residues in the CDR3. Trimming stripped 6 bases from V and 7 bases from J, with 20 bases between.